This passage covers 20 T cell receptor beta chains from one sample sequenced in a study of blood T cell repertoires in COVID-19. Clones were read by immunoSEQ multiplex PCR, and TCRdb kept only the in-frame ones, dropping some. The table records about 130,000 clones, around nine tenths of them present only once. Source material: peripheral blood. The origin of the receptors is a man in his fifties or sixties with active or convalescent COVID-19.

The chain employs TRBV9 and TRBJ2-2, with D possibly matching TRBD2 (5 bases). The length of the CDR3 is 16 residues. Trimming took off 0 bases at V and 8 bases at J, with 17 bases between the two ends. Germline V gives CDR1 SGDLS, CDR2 YYNGEE. Here the CDR3 DNA reads TGTGCCAGCAGCGTAGATGGAGAGGGCGAAACGGGGGAGCTGTTTTTT. The encoded protein is CASSVDGEGETGELFF.

The chain carries TRBV28 and TRBJ2-7; possibly TRBD2 for D (6 bases). This CDR3 is built from 13 residues. Germline V gene lookup returns CDR1 MDHEN and CDR2 SYDVKM. Trimming left V 5 bases short and J 1 base short, with 9 bases between. The CDR3 reads CASSPGTSYEQYF. As DNA, the CDR3 is TGTGCCAGCAGTCCCGGGACTTCCTACGAGCAGTACTTC. Full variable domain (outside the CDR3, taken from reference TRBV28 and TRBJ2-7): DVKVTQSSRYLVKRTGEKVFLECVQDMDHENMFWYRQDPGLGLRLIYFSYDVKMKEKGDIPEGYSVSREKKERFSLILESASTNQTSMYLCASSPGTSYEQYFGPGTRLTVT.

The table lists this clone with a count of one. V is TRBV4-3 and J is TRBJ2-2, with 7 bases that match TRBD1. The CDR3 has 18 residues. V was clipped by 0 bases and J by 7 bases; unmatched bases: 14. The germline gives CDR1 LGHNA, CDR2 YSLEER. The CDR3 reads CASSQEQGVTGRNGELFF. The CDR3 DNA sequence: TGCGCCAGCAGCCAAGAGCAGGGGGTCACCGGGCGAAACGGGGAGCTGTTTTTT.

The V call is TRBV4-2, the J call TRBJ2-3, with D perhaps TRBD2 (5 bases). V was shortened by 0 bases and J by 9 bases, with 13 bases between the two germline ends. The length of the CDR3 is 14 residues. CDR1 LGHNA and CDR2 YNFKEQ come from the germline V gene. The CDR3 region is CASSQEGRAVTQYF. CDR3 DNA: TGTGCCAGCAGCCAAGAAGGGCGGGCGGTCACGCAGTATTTT.

This chain connects TRBV6-6 to TRBJ2-1, with D perhaps TRBD1 (5 bases). The CDR3 totals 13 residues. With 6 bases removed from V and 1 base from J, the gap between germline ends came to 7 bases. CDR1 and CDR2 (germline): MNHNY, SVGAGI (reference sequence). CDR3 nucleotides: TGTGCCAGCAGCAGGGTTTCCTACAATGAGCAGTTCTTC. Its protein product is CASSRVSYNEQFF.

The rearrangement uses TRBV5-1 and TRBJ1-2; D is ambiguous. Trimming took off 2 bases at V and 3 bases at J, with 11 bases between the two ends. The CDR3 spans 14 residues. CDR1 is SGHRS, CDR2 YFSETQ, per germline. CDR3 coding DNA: TGCGCCAGCAGCTTCACCGAGGGCCACTATGGCTACACCTTC. It yields the protein CASSFTEGHYGYTF.

The rearrangement uses TRBV18 and TRBJ1-1; D is unresolved. The germline V and J ends were trimmed by 3 bases and 5 bases, with 13 bases remaining between them. From germline, CDR1 is KGHSH and CDR2 LQKENI. The CDR3 extends over 14 amino acids. The CDR3 DNA reads TGTGCCAGCTCACCGGGCATGCCGGGGACTGAAGCTTTCTTT. It specifies CASSPGMPGTEAFF. Full variable domain (missing parts from reference TRBV18 and TRBJ1-1): NAGVMQNPRHLVRRRGQEARLRCSPMKGHSHVYWYRQLPEEGLKFMVYLQKENIIDESGMPKERFSAEFPKEGPSILRIQQVVRGDSAAYFCASSPGMPGTEAFFGQGTRLTVV.

The rearrangement links TRBV5-1 to TRBJ1-1; D perhaps matches TRBD1 (5 bases). V gave up 4 bases and J gave up 1 base, with 11 bases separating them. CDR3 length: 14 residues. The V gene's germline CDR1 is SGHRS and CDR2 YFSETQ. CDR3 sequence (DNA): TGCGCCAGCAGCGCCGAGACAGAGAACACTGAAGCTTTCTTT. Translating it yields CASSAETENTEAFF. Full variable domain (missing parts from reference TRBV5-1 and TRBJ1-1): KAGVTQTPRYLIKTRGQQVTLSCSPISGHRSVSWYQQTPGQGLQFLFEYFSETQRNKGNFPGRFSGRQFSNSRSEMNVSTLELGDSALYLCASSAETENTEAFFGQGTRLTVV.

The chain uses TRBV10-3 and TRBJ2-2; D not certain. The V gene lost 0 bases and the J gene lost 8 bases, with 13 bases spanning the gap. Germline-derived CDR1 and CDR2 are ENHRY and SYGVKD. This CDR3 spans 15 amino acids. Here the CDR3 DNA reads TGTGCCATCAGTGAGTCGAATGGAGTTACGGGGGAGCTGTTTTTT. This gives the protein CAISESNGVTGELFF.

This chain joins TRBV19 and TRBJ1-3; possibly TRBD1 for D (5 bases). The V end was cut by 6 bases, the J end by 0 bases, with 9 bases between. Germline V gene data show CDR1 as LNHDA and CDR2 as SQIVND (reference sequence). The CDR3 sequence is 14 residues long. The CDR3 nucleotides read TGTGCCAGTAGGACAGCTCACTCTGGAAACACCATATATTTT. Encoded protein: CASRTAHSGNTIYF.

This chain links TRBV29-1 with TRBJ2-2; TRBD1 aligns across 9 bases. V shed 6 bases and J 6 bases; nucleotides not matched to a gene: 11. The length of the CDR3 is 15 residues. CDR1 is SQVTM and CDR2 is ANQGSEA in the germline V gene. The CDR3 region is CSVSRDRVGAGELFF. CDR3 bases: TGCAGCGTCTCCCGGGACAGGGTTGGTGCCGGGGAGCTGTTTTTT.

This sequence joins TRBV30 and TRBJ2-5, with 11 positions matching TRBD2. CDR1 GTSNPN and CDR2 SVGIG come from the germline V gene (reference sequence). J was trimmed by 1 base and V by 5 bases; bases with no gene match: 6. The CDR3 runs to 15 residues. The CDR3 here is CAWGGTSGFQETQYF. In DNA, the CDR3 is TGTGCCTGGGGCGGGACTAGCGGATTCCAAGAGACCCAGTACTTC.

V and J are TRBV28 and TRBJ2-4; 9 bases match TRBD2. There are 14 residues in the CDR3. V dropped 6 bases and J dropped 8; count of bases not matched to a gene: 8. Per germline, CDR1 MDHEN and CDR2 SYDVKM. The chain's CDR3 is CASSSREGGDIQYF. The CDR3 DNA reads as TGTGCCAGCAGCTCGCGGGAGGGCGGGGACATTCAGTACTTC.

The genes are TRBV5-1 and TRBJ1-1, with a weak D call TRBD1 (6 bases). Germline loops: CDR1 SGHRS, CDR2 YFSETQ. The V end was cut by 6 bases, the J end by 2 bases, with 11 bases between. This CDR3 is built from 13 residues. CDR3 residues: CASIGQSNTEAFF. As DNA, the CDR3 is TGCGCCAGCATTGGACAGAGCAACACTGAAGCTTTCTTT.

The chain is built from TRBV6-4 and TRBJ1-2; 9 positions match TRBD1. J was trimmed by 4 bases and V by 2 bases; bases with no gene match: 5. This CDR3 comprises 15 residues. Germline V lookup: CDR1 MRHNA, CDR2 SNTAGT. This CDR3 reads CASSDRTGVFYGYTF. The CDR3 nucleotides read TGTGCCAGCAGTGACAGGACAGGGGTTTTCTATGGCTACACCTTC.

The rearrangement links TRBV6-5 to TRBJ2-6; no firm D call. The V and J ends lost 6 bases and 0 bases respectively, with 3 bases between them. The CDR3 has 13 amino acids. CDR1 MNHEY and CDR2 SVGAGI come from the germline V gene. DNA for the CDR3: TGTGCCAGCAGCCTCTCTGGGGCCAACGTCCTGACTTTC. It specifies CASSLSGANVLTF.

This chain connects TRBV5-1 to TRBJ2-3, with a weak D call TRBD2 (6 bases). Germline values: CDR1 SGHRS, CDR2 YFSETQ. There are 14 residues in the CDR3. Trimming took 5 bases from V and 4 from J, leaving 14 bases between them. The CDR3 protein is CASRLTSFSDTQYF. The CDR3 coding sequence is TGCGCCAGCAGACTGACTAGTTTTTCAGATACGCAGTATTTT.

The chain links TRBV4-2 to TRBJ2-7; TRBD2 agrees at 10 bases. CDR3 length equals 15 residues. Trimming cost V 4 bases and J 3 bases; bases outside gene matches: 6. Per germline, CDR1 LGHNA and CDR2 YNFKEQ. The CDR3 loop is CASSPASGRIYEQYF. The CDR3 nucleotides are TGTGCCAGCAGCCCGGCTAGCGGGAGAATCTACGAGCAGTACTTC.

There are a few counts of this clone. In DNA form, the CDR3 reads TGTGCCAGCAGTGACCCCCAGGGATACTCTGGAAACACCATATATTTT. This translates into CASSDPQGYSGNTIYF. The V and J genes are TRBV2 and TRBJ1-3; a possible D gene is TRBD1 (5 bases). The CDR3 spans 16 residues. Germline V gives CDR1 SNHLY, CDR2 FYNNEI. Trimming pared 3 bases from V and 0 bases from J, leaving 12 bases between. Full variable domain (remainder filled in from reference TRBV2 and TRBJ1-3): EPEVTQTPSHQVTQMGQEVILRCVPISNHLYFYWYRQILGQKVEFLVSFYNNEISEKSEIFDDQFSVERPDGSNFTLKIRSTKLEDSAMYFCASSDPQGYSGNTIYFGEGSWLTVV.

The chain joins TRBV28 to TRBJ1-5; no firm D call. CDR3 length: 14 amino acids. The ends were cut back, 0 bases at V and 5 bases at J, with 8 bases in the middle. The germline gives CDR1 MDHEN, CDR2 SYDVKM. The CDR3 nucleotides are TGTGCCAGCAGTTTATGGGGCAGAGATCAGCCCCAGCATTTT. The encoded protein is CASSLWGRDQPQHF.